The present T cell receptor beta chain was sequenced within a study of T-cell reconstitution after alpha-beta-depleted transplantation in children. This clonotype was found many times. The antigen remains undetermined. Unique molecular identifiers were incorporated during preparation of the TCRbeta library. TCRdb processed the PCR reads anew with MiXCR; each CDR3 protein has one entry. The profile shows around 200,000 distinct CDR3 sequences, 7.5% to 9.5% of them singletons. Broader study findings: In some patients, recipient T cells and intrathymic progenitors surviving conditioning explained high day-60 diversity. Several hundred expanded graft clones reportedly gave rise to the alpha-beta T cells present about two months after transplant.

The TCR comes from a male patient aged 2 to 10 who had a stem cell transplant for acute myeloid leukemia, so the T cells may come from the graft donor. The sample here was PBMCs, mostly from graft donor cells, taken 360 days after TCRalphabeta/CD19-depleted stem cell transplant.

This chain's CDR3 is CASSFRDRYNEQFF. The CDR3 nucleotides are TGTGCCAGCAGTTTTCGGGACAGGTATAATGAGCAGTTCTTC. This chain connects TRBV12-3 or TRBV12-4 to TRBJ2-1; TRBD1 matches 8 bases. The CDR3 extends over 14 amino acids. Trimming took 3 bases from V and 7 from J; bases not matched to a gene: 5.